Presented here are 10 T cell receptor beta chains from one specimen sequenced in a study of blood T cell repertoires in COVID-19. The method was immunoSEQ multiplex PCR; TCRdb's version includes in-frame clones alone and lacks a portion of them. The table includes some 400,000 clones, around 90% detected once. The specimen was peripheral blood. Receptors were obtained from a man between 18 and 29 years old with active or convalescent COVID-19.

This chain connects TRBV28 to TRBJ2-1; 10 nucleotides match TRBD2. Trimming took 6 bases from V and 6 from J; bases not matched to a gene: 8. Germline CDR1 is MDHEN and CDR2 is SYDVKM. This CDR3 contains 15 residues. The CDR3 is CASSSRLAGVNEQFF. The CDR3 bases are TGTGCCAGCAGCTCCCGGCTAGCGGGAGTCAATGAGCAGTTCTTC.

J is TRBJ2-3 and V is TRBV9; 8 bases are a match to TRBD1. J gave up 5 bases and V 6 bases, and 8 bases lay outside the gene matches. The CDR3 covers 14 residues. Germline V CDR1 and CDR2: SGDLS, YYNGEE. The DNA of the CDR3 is TGTGCCAGCAACGACAGGGGCCCCGAAGATACGCAGTATTTT. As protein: CASNDRGPEDTQYF.

The CDR3 spells CATSRDRSSLKNIQYF. The CDR3 bases are TGTGCCACCAGCAGAGATAGGAGTAGCCTCAAAAACATTCAGTACTTC. The chain links TRBV15 to TRBJ2-4; the D is unclear. Between the trimmed V and J ends, which lost 0 bases and 3 bases, there was a span of 12 bases. The CDR3 covers 16 residues. Looked up from germline, CDR1 is LNHNV and CDR2 is YYDKDF (reference sequence).

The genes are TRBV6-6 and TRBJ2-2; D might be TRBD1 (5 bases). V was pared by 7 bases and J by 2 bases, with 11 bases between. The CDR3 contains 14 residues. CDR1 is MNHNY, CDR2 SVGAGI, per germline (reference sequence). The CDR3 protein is CASNPDRNTGELFF. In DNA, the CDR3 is TGTGCCAGCAACCCCGACAGAAACACCGGGGAGCTGTTTTTT.

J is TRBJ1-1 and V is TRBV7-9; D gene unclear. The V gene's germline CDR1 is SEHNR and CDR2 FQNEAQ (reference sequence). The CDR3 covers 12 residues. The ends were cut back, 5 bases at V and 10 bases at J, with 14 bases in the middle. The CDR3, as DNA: TGTGCCAGCAGCCACCTCGGAGGTTCAGCTTTCTTT. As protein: CASSHLGGSAFF.

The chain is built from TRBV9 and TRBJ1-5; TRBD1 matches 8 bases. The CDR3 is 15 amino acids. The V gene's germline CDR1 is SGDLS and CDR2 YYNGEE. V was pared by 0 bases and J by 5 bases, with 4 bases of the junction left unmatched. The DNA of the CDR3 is TGTGCCAGCAGCGTAGATGGACAGGGCTATCAGCCCCAGCATTTT. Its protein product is CASSVDGQGYQPQHF.

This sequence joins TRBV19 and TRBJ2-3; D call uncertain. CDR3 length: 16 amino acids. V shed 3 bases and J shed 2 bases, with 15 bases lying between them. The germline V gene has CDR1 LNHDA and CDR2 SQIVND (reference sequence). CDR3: CASSISLAHHTDTQYF. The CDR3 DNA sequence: TGTGCCAGTAGTATCTCCTTAGCCCATCACACAGATACGCAGTATTTT.

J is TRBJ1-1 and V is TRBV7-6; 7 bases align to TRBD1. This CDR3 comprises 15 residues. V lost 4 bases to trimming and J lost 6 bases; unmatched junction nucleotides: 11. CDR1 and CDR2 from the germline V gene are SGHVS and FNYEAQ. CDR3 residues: CASSSDTGEGAEAFF. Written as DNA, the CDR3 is TGTGCCAGCAGCTCAGATACAGGGGAAGGGGCTGAAGCTTTCTTT.

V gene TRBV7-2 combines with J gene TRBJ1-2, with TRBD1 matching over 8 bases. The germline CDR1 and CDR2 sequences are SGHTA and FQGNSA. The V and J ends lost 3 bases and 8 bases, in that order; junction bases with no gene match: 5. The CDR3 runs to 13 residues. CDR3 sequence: CASSLTRQGGYTF. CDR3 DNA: TGTGCCAGCAGCTTGACCCGACAGGGGGGCTACACCTTC.

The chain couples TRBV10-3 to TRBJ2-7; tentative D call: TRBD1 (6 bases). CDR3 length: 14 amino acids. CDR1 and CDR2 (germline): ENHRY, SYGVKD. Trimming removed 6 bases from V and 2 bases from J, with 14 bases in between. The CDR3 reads CAIRASQGTYEQYF. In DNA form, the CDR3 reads TGTGCCATCAGAGCCAGTCAGGGGACCTACGAGCAGTACTTC.